This T cell receptor (beta chain) originates from a study of regulatory T cells in long-lasting Graves disease. Indicated time point: persistent/refractory GD, antithyroid drugs over 5 years with positive TRAb. Preparation of the TCR library used RNA extracted from PBMCs. The CDR3 runs to 13 residues. Losses at the gene ends were 4 bases for V and 10 bases for J; bases not matched to a gene: 4. Researchers made TCR beta libraries by using iRepertoire HTBI primers and running Arm-PCR on CDR3 regions. Each CDR3 protein gets one entry after TCRdb re-called the multiplex PCR reads with MiXCR. Of about 430,000 distinct CDR3 sequences listed, 20% to 25% are singletons. This clonotype came up a few times.

The receptor was derived from a female donor with Graves disease. V usage is TRBV12-3 or TRBV12-4 and J usage is TRBJ2-1, with 10 bases aligning to TRBD2. Material: peripheral blood mononuclear cells (PBMCs), obtained when the disease was refractory, from a patient treated with antithyroid drugs. Written as DNA, the CDR3 is TGTGCCAGCAGTTCCGGGACTAGCGTAGAGCAGTTCTTC. Amino acid sequence: CASSSGTSVEQFF.